This note documents a single T cell receptor beta chain sequence. This specimen belongs to a study of blood T cell repertoires in COVID-19. Study details: The study drew acute and convalescent COVID-19 samples from the United States, Italy and Spain. Sources were T cells, B-cell-depleted T cells, or PBMCs; the material itself was cDNA or gDNA.

Germline V lookup: CDR1 SGHDN, CDR2 FVKESK. The CDR3 sequence is 18 residues long. J lost 9 bases, V lost 0 bases, and 13 bases had no gene match. As originally analysed: Amplified reference gene primers provided the basis for estimating nucleated cell counts. TCRdb's copy holds only in-frame clones and misses some; the assay was immunoSEQ multiplex PCR. V and J calls and clone size are copied from that table; D and trimming were computed from the DNA. The data contain 40,000 to 50,000 clones, 88% of them seen just once; the ten biggest clones take up about a tenth. This sequence joins TRBV14 and TRBJ2-1, with TRBD2 matching 11 bases. The source material was peripheral blood. The clonotype originates from a man aged 45 to 65 with active COVID-19. The CDR3 DNA reads TGTGCCAGCAGCCAAGAGTCCTCACTAGCGGGAGAACTGGGTGAGCAGTTCTTC. Translating gives CASSQESSLAGELGEQFF.